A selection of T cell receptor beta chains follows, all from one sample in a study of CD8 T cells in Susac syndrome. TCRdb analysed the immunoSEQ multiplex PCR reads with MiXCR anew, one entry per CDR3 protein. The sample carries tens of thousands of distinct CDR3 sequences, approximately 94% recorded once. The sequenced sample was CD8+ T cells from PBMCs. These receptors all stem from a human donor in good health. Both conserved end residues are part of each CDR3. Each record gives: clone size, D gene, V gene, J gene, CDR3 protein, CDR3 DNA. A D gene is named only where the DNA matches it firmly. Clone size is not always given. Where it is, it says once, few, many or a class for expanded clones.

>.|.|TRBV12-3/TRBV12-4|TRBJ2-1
CASSPKERDAEQFF
TGTGCCAGCAGCCCTAAAGAGAGGGACGCTGAGCAGTTCTTC
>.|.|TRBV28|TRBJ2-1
CASSFFRDYNEQFF
TGTGCCAGCAGTTTTTTCCGGGACTACAATGAGCAGTTCTTC
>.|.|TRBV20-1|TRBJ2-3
CSARLADYPGTDTQYF
TGCAGTGCTAGGCTAGCAGACTACCCTGGCACAGATACGCAGTATTTT
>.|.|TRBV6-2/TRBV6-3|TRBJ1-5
CASRGTRTSGNQPQHF
TGTGCCAGCAGGGGAACCCGTACGTCTGGGAATCAGCCCCAGCATTTT
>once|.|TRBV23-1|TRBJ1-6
CASTNRGGARYNSPLHF
TGCGCCAGCACCAACCGGGGGGGCGCGAGATATAATTCACCCCTCCACTTT
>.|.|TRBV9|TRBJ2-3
CASSGGRKGSTDTQYF
TGTGCCAGCAGCGGGGGCCGAAAGGGAAGCACAGATACGCAGTATTTT
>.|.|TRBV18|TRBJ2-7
CASSPDGSSYEQYF
TGTGCCAGCTCACCAGACGGGAGCTCCTACGAGCAGTACTTC
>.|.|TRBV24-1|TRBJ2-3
CATMGGIGTDTQYF
TGTGCCACCATGGGCGGGATCGGCACAGATACGCAGTATTTT
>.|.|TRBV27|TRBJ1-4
CASSLNLPGIEKLFF
TGTGCCAGCAGTTTAAATCTCCCCGGGATTGAAAAACTGTTTTTT
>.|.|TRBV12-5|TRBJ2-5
CASGLGSQETQYF
TGTGCTAGTGGTTTGGGGAGTCAAGAGACCCAGTACTTC
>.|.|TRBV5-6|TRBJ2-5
CASSLRYQETQYF
TGTGCCAGCAGCCTGCGGTACCAAGAGACCCAGTACTTC
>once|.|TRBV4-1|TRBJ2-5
CASSQDALPETQYF
TGCGCCAGCAGCCAAGACGCCCTCCCGGAGACCCAGTACTTC
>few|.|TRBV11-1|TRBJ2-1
CASSPLGGFNEQFF
TGTGCCAGCAGCCCCTTGGGGGGATTCAATGAGCAGTTCTTC
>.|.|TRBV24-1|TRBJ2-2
CATSPTDTGELFF
TGTGCCACCAGTCCCACCGACACCGGGGAGCTGTTTTTT
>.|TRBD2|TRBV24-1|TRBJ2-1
CATSKAGRAEQFF
TGTGCCACCAGTAAAGCAGGGAGGGCTGAGCAGTTCTTC
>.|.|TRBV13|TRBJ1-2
CASSLRPYGYTF
TGTGCCAGCAGCTTAAGGCCTTATGGCTACACCTTC
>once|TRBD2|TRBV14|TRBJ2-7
CASSLPGLAGFYEQYF
TGTGCCAGCAGCCTGCCGGGACTAGCGGGCTTCTACGAGCAGTACTTC
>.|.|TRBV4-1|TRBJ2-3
CASSQFRANTDTQYF
TGCGCCAGCAGCCAATTCAGGGCGAACACAGATACGCAGTATTTT
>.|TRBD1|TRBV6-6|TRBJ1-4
CASSDRGRRNEKLFF
TGTGCCAGTAGTGACAGGGGGCGAAGAAATGAAAAACTGTTTTTT
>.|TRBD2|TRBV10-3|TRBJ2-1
CATLGTSYNEQFF
TGTGCCACCCTGGGGACTAGCTACAATGAGCAGTTCTTC
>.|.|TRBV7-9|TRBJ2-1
CASSLDWNEQFF
TGCGCCAGCAGCTTAGATTGGAATGAGCAGTTCTTC
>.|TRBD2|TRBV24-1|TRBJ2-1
CATSVGTSEMNFYNEQFF
TGTGCCACCAGTGTCGGGACTAGCGAGATGAATTTCTACAATGAGCAGTTCTTC
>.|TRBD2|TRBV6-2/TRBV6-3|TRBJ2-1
CASSYSGLAGNNEQFF
TGTGCCAGCAGTTACTCAGGACTAGCGGGGAACAATGAGCAGTTCTTC
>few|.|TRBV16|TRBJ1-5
CASSQGDQPQHF
TGTGCCAGCAGCCAAGGGGATCAGCCCCAGCATTTT
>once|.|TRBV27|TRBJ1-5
CASSLDTYQPQHF
TGTGCCAGCAGTTTGGACACGTATCAGCCCCAGCATTTT
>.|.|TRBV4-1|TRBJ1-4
CASSQGTILNEKLFF
TGCGCCAGCAGCCAAGGAACCATCCTTAATGAAAAACTGTTTTTT
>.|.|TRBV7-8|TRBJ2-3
CASSSRRQVGHTQYF
TGTGCCAGCAGCTCCCGCCGGCAGGTTGGGCATACGCAGTATTTT
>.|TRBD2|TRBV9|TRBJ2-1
CASSVASGGHEQFF
TGTGCCAGCAGCGTAGCTAGCGGGGGACATGAGCAGTTCTTC
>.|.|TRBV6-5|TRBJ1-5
CASSYFQGSGQPQHF
TGTGCCAGCAGTTACTTCCAGGGTTCGGGTCAGCCCCAGCATTTT
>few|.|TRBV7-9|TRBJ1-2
CASSLQDNYGYTF
TGTGCCAGCAGCTTACAGGATAACTATGGCTACACCTTC
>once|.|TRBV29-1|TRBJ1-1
CSGVGLVDTEAFF
TGCAGCGGAGTAGGGTTAGTGGACACTGAAGCTTTCTTT
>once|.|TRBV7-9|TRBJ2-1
CASRSTRTGPGGSNEQFF
TGTGCCAGCAGATCAACGCGTACGGGGCCGGGTGGGAGCAATGAGCAGTTCTTC
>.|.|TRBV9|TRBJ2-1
CASSVGAARGNEQFF
TGTGCCAGCAGCGTAGGGGCAGCGCGGGGCAATGAGCAGTTCTTC
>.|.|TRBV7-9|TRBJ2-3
CASSPGMDTQYF
TGTGCCAGCAGCCCCGGTATGGATACGCAGTATTTT
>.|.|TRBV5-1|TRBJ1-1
CASQQEENTEAFF
TGCGCCAGCCAACAGGAAGAGAACACTGAAGCTTTCTTT
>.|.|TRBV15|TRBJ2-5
CATSNSRAPQETQYF
TGTGCCACCAGCAATTCCCGGGCCCCTCAAGAGACCCAGTACTTC
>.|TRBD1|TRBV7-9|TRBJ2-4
CASSLGQGARKRNQYF
TGTGCCAGCAGCTTAGGACAGGGGGCGCGTAAACGGAATCAGTACTTC
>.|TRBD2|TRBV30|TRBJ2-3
CAWSSGIYGREGSTDTQYF
TGTGCCTGGAGTTCCGGGATCTACGGGAGGGAGGGTAGCACAGATACGCAGTATTTT
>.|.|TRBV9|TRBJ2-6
CASSANRESGANVLTF
TGTGCCAGCAGCGCGAACAGGGAGTCCGGGGCCAACGTCCTGACTTTC
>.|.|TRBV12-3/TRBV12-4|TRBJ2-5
CASRSTGWETQYF
TGTGCCAGCAGGAGCACAGGGTGGGAGACCCAGTACTTC
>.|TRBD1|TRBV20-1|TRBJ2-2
CSARDGTGSFSNTGELFF
TGCAGTGCTAGAGATGGGACAGGGAGCTTTTCCAACACCGGGGAGCTGTTTTTT
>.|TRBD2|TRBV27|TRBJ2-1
CASSSGRLAGFNEQFF
TGTGCCAGCAGTTCGGGCCGACTAGCGGGGTTTAATGAGCAGTTCTTC
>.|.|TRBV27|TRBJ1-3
CASSLYGGSGNAIYF
TGTGCCAGCAGTTTATACGGGGGCTCTGGAAACGCCATATATTTT
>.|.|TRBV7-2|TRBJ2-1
CASSNGPQFF
TGTGCCAGCAGCAACGGGCCGCAGTTCTTC
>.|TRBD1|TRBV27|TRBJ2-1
CASLETGGDEQFF
TGTGCCAGCCTAGAGACAGGGGGCGATGAGCAGTTCTTC
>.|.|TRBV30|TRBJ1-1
CAWTLGMNTEAFF
TGTGCCTGGACCCTAGGCATGAACACTGAAGCTTTCTTT
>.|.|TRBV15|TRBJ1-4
CATSRTGSGEKLFF
TGTGCCACCAGCAGAACGGGGTCGGGTGAAAAACTGTTTTTT
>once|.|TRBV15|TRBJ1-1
CATRPGASTEAFF
TGTGCCACCAGACCGGGGGCTTCCACTGAAGCTTTCTTT